The 9 T cell receptor beta chains in this list originate from one sample, sequenced in a study of response to subunit inactivated influenza vaccine. TCRdb processed the RT-PCR reads anew with MiXCR; each CDR3 protein has one entry. The table includes around 470,000 distinct CDR3 sequences, around 7.7% detected once. The sequenced sample was PBMCs from blood, obtained roughly 24 months after vaccination. Source of these receptors: a man between 50 and 69 years old who received an inactivated influenza vaccine.

V is TRBV3-1 and J is TRBJ2-7; D is unclear. V was pared by 0 bases and J by 3 bases, with 12 bases between. The length of the CDR3 is 15 residues. The germline gives CDR1 LGHDT, CDR2 YNNKEL (reference sequence). CDR3 loop: CASSQDQSPYYEQYF. The CDR3 DNA sequence: TGTGCCAGCAGCCAAGATCAGTCCCCCTACTACGAGCAGTACTTC.

This clonotype was detected only a few times. The J gene is TRBJ2-1, the V gene TRBV6-1; possibly TRBD2 for D (6 bases). Trimming removed 5 bases at V and 4 bases at J, with 18 bases between. CDR3 length equals 16 residues. CDR1 and CDR2 (germline): MNHNS, SASEGT. The CDR3 is CASSPLTLDYYNEQFF. The CDR3 nucleotides are TGTGCCAGCAGTCCGCTCACCCTGGACTATTACAATGAGCAGTTCTTC.

This clonotype was seen at least ten times. V gene TRBV5-1 combines with J gene TRBJ1-4; D uncertain. This CDR3 is 16 amino acids long. From germline, CDR1 is SGHRS and CDR2 YFSETQ. V lost 0 bases and J 4 bases, leaving 13 bases between the germline ends. CDR3 region: CASSLAGPENNEKLFF. CDR3 bases: TGCGCCAGCAGCTTGGCCGGGCCCGAGAATAATGAAAAACTGTTTTTT.

This clonotype was found a few times. The DNA is omitted, as the CDR3 cannot be located on it reliably, and the CDR3 follows TCRdb's listing. This chain joins TRBV5-1 and TRBJ2-1; the D call of TRBD1 is as the table states it, not checked on the DNA. Germline CDR1 SGHRS, CDR2 YFSETQ. The CDR3 adds up to 13 amino acids, both ends counted. The CDR3 sequence: CASSVASGTGKFF.

This clonotype was picked up a small number of times. The J gene is TRBJ1-1, the V gene TRBV6-1; maybe TRBD1 (5 bases). The germline CDR1 and CDR2 sequences are MNHNS and SASEGT. The V end was cut by 6 bases, the J end by 0 bases, with 14 bases between. There are 15 residues in the CDR3. CDR3 bases: TGTGCCAGCAGCTCCCCCGCAGGGCTGAACACTGAAGCTTTCTTT. It specifies CASSSPAGLNTEAFF.

In this sample, this clonotype turned up many times. The rearrangement joins TRBV12-3 or TRBV12-4 to TRBJ2-7, with TRBD1 identical over 9 bases. J gave up 7 bases and V 5 bases, and 12 bases lay outside the gene matches. This CDR3 region has 15 residues. The CDR3 DNA sequence: TGTGCCAGCAGTGCCCGGCGACAGGGGGGAAGGGAGCAGTACTTC. Translated, it gives CASSARRQGGREQYF.

The J gene is TRBJ1-4, the V gene TRBV27; D remains unclear. Germline assignment: CDR1 MNHEY and CDR2 SMNVEV (reference sequence). Trimming took 7 bases from V and 0 from J, leaving 6 bases between them. This CDR3 comprises 13 residues. CDR3: CASKYATNEKLFF. As DNA, the CDR3 is TGTGCCAGCAAGTATGCAACTAATGAAAAACTGTTTTTT.

Only a few counts were recorded for this clonotype. Written as DNA, the CDR3 is TGTGCCAGCAGTTGGGACAGGGGTTTTAATTCACCCCTCCACTTT. It translates to CASSWDRGFNSPLHF. The chain joins TRBV12-3 or TRBV12-4 to TRBJ1-6; 10 bases map to TRBD1. The ends lost 4 bases at V and 6 bases at J; junction bases unmatched: 3. The CDR3 extends over 15 amino acids.

This clonotype came up many times. This chain joins TRBV6-5 and TRBJ2-1; no clear D gene. With 0 bases removed from V and 0 bases from J, the gap between germline ends came to 9 bases. This CDR3 has 16 residues. Germline values: CDR1 MNHEY, CDR2 SVGAGI. CDR3 sequence reads: CASSYSRWSSYNEQFF. The DNA of the CDR3 is TGTGCCAGCAGTTACTCGAGATGGAGCTCCTACAATGAGCAGTTCTTC.